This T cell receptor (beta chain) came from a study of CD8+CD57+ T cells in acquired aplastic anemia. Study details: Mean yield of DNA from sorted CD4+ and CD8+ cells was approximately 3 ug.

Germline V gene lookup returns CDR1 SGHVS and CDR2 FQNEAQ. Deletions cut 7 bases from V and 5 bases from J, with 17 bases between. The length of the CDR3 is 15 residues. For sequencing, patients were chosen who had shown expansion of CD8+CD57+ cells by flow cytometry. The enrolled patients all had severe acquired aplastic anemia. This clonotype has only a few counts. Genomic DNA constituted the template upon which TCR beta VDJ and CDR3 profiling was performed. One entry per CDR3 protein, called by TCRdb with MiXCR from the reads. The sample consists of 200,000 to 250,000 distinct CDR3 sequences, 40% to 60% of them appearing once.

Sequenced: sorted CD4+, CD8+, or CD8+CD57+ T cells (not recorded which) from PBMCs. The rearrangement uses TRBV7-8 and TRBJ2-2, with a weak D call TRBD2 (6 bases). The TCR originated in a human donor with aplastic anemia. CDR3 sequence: CASIPRTSWTGELFF. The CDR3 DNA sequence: TGTGCCAGCATCCCTCGAACTAGCTGGACCGGGGAGCTGTTTTTT.